This record looks at one TCR beta chain sequence and its context. The antigen remains unidentified. This table comes from immunoSEQ multiplex PCR, and its TCRdb copy is limited to in-frame clones, with some not included. The table shows around 150,000 clones, with approximately 88% occurring only once. The data were taken from a study of T cell responses to AZD1222 COVID-19 vaccine. Findings and limits, study-wide: In all cases, repertoires were sampled only after the peak T cell response. Rises in breadth and depth of Spike-specific TCRs came after two AZD1222 doses.

CDR1 LNHNV and CDR2 YYDKDF come from the germline V gene (reference sequence). The CDR3 covers 19 residues. With 0 bases clipped from V and 7 bases from J, the junction kept 18 bases outside the gene matches. This chain joins TRBV15 and TRBJ2-3, with 8 positions matching TRBD1. Here the sequenced sample was peripheral blood, taken on day 0 of AZD1222 vaccination. This TCR was sampled from an adult in good health. Here the CDR3 reads CATSRDSSQGAHTLNTQYF. The CDR3 nucleotides read TGTGCCACCAGCAGAGATAGTTCGCAGGGGGCCCACACACTAAATACGCAGTATTTT.